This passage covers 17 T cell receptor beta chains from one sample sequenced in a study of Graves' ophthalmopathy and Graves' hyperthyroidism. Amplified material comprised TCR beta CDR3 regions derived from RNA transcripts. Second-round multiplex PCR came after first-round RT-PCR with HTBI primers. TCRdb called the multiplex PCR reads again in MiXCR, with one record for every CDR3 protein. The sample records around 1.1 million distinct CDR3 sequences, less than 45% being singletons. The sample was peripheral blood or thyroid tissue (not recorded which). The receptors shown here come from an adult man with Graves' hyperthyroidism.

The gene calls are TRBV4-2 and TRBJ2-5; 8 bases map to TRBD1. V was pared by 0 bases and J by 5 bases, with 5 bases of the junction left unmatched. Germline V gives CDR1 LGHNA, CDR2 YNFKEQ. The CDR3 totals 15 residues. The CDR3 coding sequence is TGTGCCAGCAGCCAAGACAGGGGGCGCATGGAGACCCAGTACTTC. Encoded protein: CASSQDRGRMETQYF.

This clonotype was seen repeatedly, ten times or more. The CDR3, as DNA: TGCGCCAGCAGCCAAGTTGATATGGGATTCTCTGGGGCCAACGTCCTGACTTTC. It is translated as CASSQVDMGFSGANVLTF. This rearrangement joins TRBV4-1 to TRBJ2-6; no clear D. The CDR3 totals 18 residues. The V gene's germline CDR1 is MGHRA and CDR2 YSYEKL. Deletions cut 1 base from V and 0 bases from J, with 13 bases between.

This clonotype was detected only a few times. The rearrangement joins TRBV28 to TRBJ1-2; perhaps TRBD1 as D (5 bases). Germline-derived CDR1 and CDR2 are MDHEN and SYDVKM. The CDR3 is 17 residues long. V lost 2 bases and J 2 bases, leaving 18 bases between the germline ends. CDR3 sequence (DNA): TGTGCCAGCAGTTTAGATTCGGGGCACCGGGTGAACTATGGCTACACCTTC. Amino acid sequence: CASSLDSGHRVNYGYTF.

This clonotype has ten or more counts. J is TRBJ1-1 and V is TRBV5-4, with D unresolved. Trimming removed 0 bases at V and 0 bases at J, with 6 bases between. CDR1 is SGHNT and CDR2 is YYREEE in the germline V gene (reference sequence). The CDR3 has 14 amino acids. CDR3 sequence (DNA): TGTGCCAGCAGCTTGGGACTGCTGAACACTGAAGCTTTCTTT. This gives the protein CASSLGLLNTEAFF.

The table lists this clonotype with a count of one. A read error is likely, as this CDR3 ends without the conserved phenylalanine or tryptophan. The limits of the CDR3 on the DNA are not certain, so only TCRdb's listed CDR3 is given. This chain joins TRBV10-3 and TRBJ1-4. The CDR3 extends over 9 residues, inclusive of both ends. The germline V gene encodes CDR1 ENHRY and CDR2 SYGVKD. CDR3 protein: CAISGLDRA.

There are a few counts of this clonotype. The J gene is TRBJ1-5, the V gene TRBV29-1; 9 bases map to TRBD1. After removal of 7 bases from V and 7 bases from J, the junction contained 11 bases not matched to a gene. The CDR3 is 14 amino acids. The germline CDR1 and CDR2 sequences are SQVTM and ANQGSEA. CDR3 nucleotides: TGCAGCGCTACATCCGGGACAGGGCGCCAGCCCCAGCATTTT. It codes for CSATSGTGRQPQHF.

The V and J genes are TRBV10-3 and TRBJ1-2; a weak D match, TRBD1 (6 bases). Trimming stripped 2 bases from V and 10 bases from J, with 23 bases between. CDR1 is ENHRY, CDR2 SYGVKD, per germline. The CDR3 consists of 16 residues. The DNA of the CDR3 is TGTGCCATCAGTGAGGCATCAATTCCGGGACAACTCGACTACACCTTC. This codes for CAISEASIPGQLDYTF.

The CDR3 reads CASVVTSGNYEQYF. CDR3 sequence (DNA): TGCGCCAGCGTTGTGACTAGCGGAAACTACGAGCAGTACTTC. The chain carries TRBV10-2 and TRBJ2-7, with 9 bases aligning to TRBD2. Per germline, CDR1 WSHSY and CDR2 SAAADI. There are 14 residues in the CDR3. Trimming removed 8 bases from V and 3 bases from J; junction bases left unmatched: 8.

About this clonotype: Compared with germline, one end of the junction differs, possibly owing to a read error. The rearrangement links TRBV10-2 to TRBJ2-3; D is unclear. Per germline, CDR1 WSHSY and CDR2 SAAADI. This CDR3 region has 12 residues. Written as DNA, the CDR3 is TGTGCCAGCAGCTACGCAGGAGATACGCAGTATTTT. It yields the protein CASSYAGDTQYF.

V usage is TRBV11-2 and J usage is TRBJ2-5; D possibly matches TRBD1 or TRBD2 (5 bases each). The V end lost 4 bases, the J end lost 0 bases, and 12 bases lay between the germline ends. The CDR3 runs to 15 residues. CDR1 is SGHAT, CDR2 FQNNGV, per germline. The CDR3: CASSSTGADQETQYF. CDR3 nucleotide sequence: TGTGCCAGCAGCTCCACCGGGGCCGACCAAGAGACCCAGTACTTC. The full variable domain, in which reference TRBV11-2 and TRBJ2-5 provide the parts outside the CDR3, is EAGVAQSPRYKIIEKRQSVAFWCNPISGHATLYWYQQILGQGPKLLIQFQNNGVVDDSQLPKDRFSAERLKGVDSTLKIQPAKLEDSAVYLCASSSTGADQETQYFGPGTRLLVL.

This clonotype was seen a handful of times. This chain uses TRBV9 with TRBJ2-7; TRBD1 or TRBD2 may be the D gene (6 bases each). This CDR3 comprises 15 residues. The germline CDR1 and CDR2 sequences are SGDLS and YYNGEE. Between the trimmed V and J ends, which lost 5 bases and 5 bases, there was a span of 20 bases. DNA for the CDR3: TGTGCCAGCAGTTCGAAACAGGGACTGGACGACGAGCAGTACTTC. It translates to CASSSKQGLDDEQYF.

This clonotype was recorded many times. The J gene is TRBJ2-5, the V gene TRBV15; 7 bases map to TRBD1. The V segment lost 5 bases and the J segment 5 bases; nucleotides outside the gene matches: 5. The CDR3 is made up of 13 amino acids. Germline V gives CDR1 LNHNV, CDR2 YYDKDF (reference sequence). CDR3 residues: CATSDRQGETQYF. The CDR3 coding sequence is TGTGCCACCAGCGACAGACAGGGTGAGACCCAGTACTTC. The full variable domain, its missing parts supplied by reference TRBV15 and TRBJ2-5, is DAMVIQNPRYQVTQFGKPVTLSCSQTLNHNVMYWYQQKSSQAPKLLFHYYDKDFNNEADTPDNFQSRRPNTSFCFLDIRSPGLGDTAMYLCATSDRQGETQYFGPGTRLLVL.

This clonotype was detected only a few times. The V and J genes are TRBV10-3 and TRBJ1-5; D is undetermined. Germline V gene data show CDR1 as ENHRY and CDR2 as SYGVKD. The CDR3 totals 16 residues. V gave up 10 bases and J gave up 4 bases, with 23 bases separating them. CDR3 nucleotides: TGTGCCACTACGCTTTCCGGCGGACTCGTGAATCAGCCCCAGCATTTT. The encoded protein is CATTLSGGLVNQPQHF.

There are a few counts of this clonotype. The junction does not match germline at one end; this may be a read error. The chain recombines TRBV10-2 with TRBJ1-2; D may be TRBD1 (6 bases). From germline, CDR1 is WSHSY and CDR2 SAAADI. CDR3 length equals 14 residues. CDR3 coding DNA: TGTGCCAGCAGTTATACTCTGCAGGGGAGTGGCTACACCTTC. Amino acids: CASSYTLQGSGYTF.

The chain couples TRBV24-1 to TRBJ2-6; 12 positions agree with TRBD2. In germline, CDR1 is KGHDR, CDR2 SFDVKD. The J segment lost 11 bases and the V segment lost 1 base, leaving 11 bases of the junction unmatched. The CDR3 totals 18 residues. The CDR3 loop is CATSDLGTSGYGADVLTF. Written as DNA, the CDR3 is TGTGCCACCAGTGATTTAGGGACTAGCGGGTATGGTGCCGACGTCCTGACTTTC.

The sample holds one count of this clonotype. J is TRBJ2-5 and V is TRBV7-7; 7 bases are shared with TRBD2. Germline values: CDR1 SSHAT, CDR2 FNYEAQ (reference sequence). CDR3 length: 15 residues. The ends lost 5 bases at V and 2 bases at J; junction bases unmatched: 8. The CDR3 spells CASSLRGEAQETQYF. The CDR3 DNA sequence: TGTGCCAGCAGCCTCCGGGGGGAGGCACAAGAGACCCAGTACTTC.

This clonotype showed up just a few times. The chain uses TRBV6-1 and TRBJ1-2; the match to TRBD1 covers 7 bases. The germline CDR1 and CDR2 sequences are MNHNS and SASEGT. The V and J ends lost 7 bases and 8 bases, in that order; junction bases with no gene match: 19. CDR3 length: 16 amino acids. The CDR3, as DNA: TGTGCCAGCACAACCGGGACAGCAGTTTTGGTGACGGGCTACACCTTC. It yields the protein CASTTGTAVLVTGYTF.